One sample yielded the 31 T cell receptor beta chains listed below, sequenced in a study of T cell repertoires in cytomegalovirus infection (dated by TCRdb to between 2019 and 2020). The instrument was an Illumina HiSeq 1500. TCRdb reworked the public reads: Q25 trimming with fastp, MiXCR clone assembly, productive beta chains retained. Identical CDR3 proteins give one entry, which carries the most common genes and DNA. The sample table contains approximately 500,000 distinct CDR3 sequences; only one count was recorded for 10% to 12% of them. Of the sample, about 10% is held by the ten largest clones. What was sequenced was PBMCs. The receptors stem from a human donor in good health (CMV status not recorded). Some clones in this sample may be carry-over from other donors' samples.

V and J are TRBV9 and TRBJ1-2; D remains unclear. The V gene's germline CDR1 is SGDLS and CDR2 YYNGEE. This CDR3 has 14 amino acids. V shed 3 bases and J shed 8 bases, with 17 bases lying between them. In DNA, the CDR3 is TGTGCCAGCAGCGCCGTACCTCCAGCGCGGGGCTACACCTTC. It encodes CASSAVPPARGYTF. Based on the CDR3 plus reference TRBV9 and TRBJ1-2, the full variable domain is DSGVTQTPKHLITATGQRVTLRCSPRSGDLSVYWYQQSLDQGLQFLIQYYNGEERAKGNILERFSAQQFPDLHSELNLSSLELGDSALYFCASSAVPPARGYTFGSGTRLTVV.

This clonotype was detected ten times or more. The genes are TRBV7-2 and TRBJ1-5, with D possibly being TRBD1 (5 bases). Looked up from germline, CDR1 is SGHTA and CDR2 is FQGNSA. The CDR3 has 15 amino acids. Trimming left V 0 bases short and J 3 bases short, with 9 bases between. The CDR3 sequence is CASSLALGTNQPQHF. CDR3 coding DNA: TGTGCCAGCAGCTTAGCGCTCGGGACCAATCAGCCCCAGCATTTT.

In this sample, this clonotype turned up many times. This rearrangement joins TRBV28 to TRBJ1-3; 7 nucleotides line up with TRBD1. This CDR3 spans 17 amino acids. Trimming took 5 bases from V and 3 from J; bases not matched to a gene: 13. In germline, CDR1 is MDHEN, CDR2 SYDVKM. CDR3: CASSPRGPPLVGNTIYF. CDR3 DNA sequence: TGTGCCAGCAGTCCGAGGGGGCCTCCTTTGGTTGGAAACACCATATATTTT.

This clonotype was recorded many times. This chain uses TRBV28 with TRBJ2-1; TRBD2 matches at 10 bases. CDR3 length equals 19 residues. Germline V gene data show CDR1 as MDHEN and CDR2 as SYDVKM. The V gene end was trimmed by 2 bases and the J gene end by 0 bases; junction bases not matched to a gene: 10. CDR3 sequence: CASSLLSGRPFGSYNEQFF. The CDR3 bases are TGTGCCAGCAGTTTACTTAGCGGGAGGCCCTTTGGCTCCTACAATGAGCAGTTCTTC. The full variable domain, rest sourced from reference TRBV28 and TRBJ2-1, is DVKVTQSSRYLVKRTGEKVFLECVQDMDHENMFWYRQDPGLGLRLIYFSYDVKMKEKGDIPEGYSVSREKKERFSLILESASTNQTSMYLCASSLLSGRPFGSYNEQFFGPGTRLTVL.

This clonotype was observed at least ten times. The V call is TRBV12-3 or TRBV12-4, the J call TRBJ2-7, with 10 positions matching TRBD2. The ends lost 5 bases at V and 0 bases at J; junction bases unmatched: 7. CDR3 size: 16 residues. The CDR3 loop is CASSAGLASISYEQYF. CDR3 sequence (DNA): TGTGCCAGCAGTGCGGGACTAGCGAGCATCTCCTACGAGCAGTACTTC.

This clonotype has at least ten counts. The genes are TRBV6-6 and TRBJ1-4, with D unresolved. The CDR3 totals 12 residues. V was trimmed by 2 bases and J by 8 bases, leaving 6 bases between them. Germline values: CDR1 MNHNY, CDR2 SVGAGI (reference sequence). CDR3 loop: CASSYVREKLFF. CDR3 coding DNA: TGTGCCAGCAGTTACGTTCGCGAAAAACTGTTTTTT.

Many counts were recorded for this clonotype. The chain couples TRBV11-3 to TRBJ2-1, with D perhaps TRBD1 or TRBD2 (5 bases each). The V end lost 1 base, the J end lost 4 bases, and 14 bases lay between the germline ends. The CDR3 consists of 16 residues. Germline CDR1 SGHNT, CDR2 YENEEA. CDR3: CASSLVWGKAYNEQFF. The CDR3 DNA reads as TGTGCCAGCAGCTTAGTGTGGGGGAAAGCTTACAATGAGCAGTTCTTC.

This clonotype was detected ten times or more. The germline gene is not matched at one end of the junction; a read error may be the cause. This sequence joins TRBV5-1 and TRBJ2-1, with 7 bases fitting TRBD2. The CDR3 has 13 residues. Per germline, CDR1 SGHRS and CDR2 YFSETQ. CDR3 nucleotide sequence: TGTGCCAGCAGCCCCGGCGGGGGTAATGAGCAGTTCTTC. Translated, it gives CASSPGGGNEQFF.

V and J are TRBV6-2 or TRBV6-3 and TRBJ2-7, with TRBD2 identical over 12 bases. Trimming took 7 bases from V and 1 from J; bases not matched to a gene: 8. The CDR3 is 16 amino acids. Germline lookup yields CDR1 MNHEY and CDR2 SVGEGT. In DNA, the CDR3 is TGTGCCAGCACCCCGCTAGCGGGAGGGACTTCCTACGAGCAGTACTTC. It encodes CASTPLAGGTSYEQYF.

The chain couples TRBV4-1 to TRBJ1-5, with TRBD1 matching over 8 bases. The V gene end was trimmed by 4 bases and the J gene end by 2 bases; junction bases not matched to a gene: 7. The CDR3 covers 16 residues. The germline V gene has CDR1 MGHRA and CDR2 YSYEKL. CDR3 sequence reads: CASSPGQGQGNQPQHF. The DNA for the CDR3 is TGCGCCAGCAGCCCCGGACAGGGACAAGGCAATCAGCCCCAGCATTTT.

At least ten counts were recorded for this clonotype. The chain joins TRBV27 to TRBJ2-3; 10 nucleotides align to TRBD1. The germline V gene encodes CDR1 MNHEY and CDR2 SMNVEV (reference sequence). CDR3 length equals 16 residues. Trimming at V came to 5 bases and at J to 3 bases, leaving 8 bases not matched to a gene. The CDR3 coding sequence is TGTGCCAGCAGTAAATCGCAGGGACAGGGGACAGATACGCAGTATTTT. Protein product: CASSKSQGQGTDTQYF.

In its sample, this clonotype was seen many times. V and J are TRBV14 and TRBJ2-1; 9 bases line up with TRBD2. The V and J ends lost 1 base and 5 bases, in that order; junction bases with no gene match: 3. The CDR3 sequence is 15 residues long. Germline V gives CDR1 SGHDN, CDR2 FVKESK. CDR3 protein: CASSQVSGGNNEQFF. The CDR3 coding sequence is TGTGCCAGCAGCCAAGTTAGCGGGGGAAACAATGAGCAGTTCTTC.

This clonotype was recorded at least ten times. V gene TRBV2 combines with J gene TRBJ2-1; D gene uncertain. V was pared by 6 bases and J by 9 bases, with 12 bases between. The length of the CDR3 is 12 residues. The germline V gene has CDR1 SNHLY and CDR2 FYNNEI. CDR3 protein: CASSGDLTEQFF. The CDR3 nucleotides read TGTGCCAGCAGCGGCGACCTGACTGAGCAGTTCTTC. The full variable domain, its missing parts supplied by reference TRBV2 and TRBJ2-1, is EPEVTQTPSHQVTQMGQEVILRCVPISNHLYFYWYRQILGQKVEFLVSFYNNEISEKSEIFDDQFSVERPDGSNFTLKIRSTKLEDSAMYFCASSGDLTEQFFGPGTRLTVL.

The chain has TRBV20-1 and TRBJ2-7, with 10 bases lining up with TRBD2. The CDR3 covers 16 residues. The trim removed 0 bases at V and 3 bases at J, leaving 8 bases unmatched. CDR1 and CDR2 (germline): DFQATT, SNEGSKA (reference sequence). CDR3 residues: CSARDRSGRAHYEQYF. Written as DNA, the CDR3 is TGCAGTGCTAGAGATCGCAGCGGGAGGGCCCACTACGAGCAGTACTTC.

This clonotype was detected many times. The chain couples TRBV6-2 or TRBV6-3 to TRBJ2-7; the D gene is possibly TRBD1 (5 bases). This CDR3 is 13 amino acids long. V lost 6 bases to trimming and J lost 0 bases, with 9 bases between them. Germline lookup yields CDR1 MNHEY and CDR2 SVGEGT. CDR3 nucleotide sequence: TGTGCCAGCAGCCTACAGGACTCCTACGAGCAGTACTTC. Its translation: CASSLQDSYEQYF.

In this sample, this clonotype turned up many times. The chain carries TRBV6-1 and TRBJ1-1; D gene unclear. Germline CDR1 MNHNS, CDR2 SASEGT. The V gene lost 4 bases and the J gene lost 2 bases, with 14 bases spanning the gap. The CDR3 is 15 residues long. The CDR3 is CASSVLTGVNTEAFF. DNA for the CDR3: TGTGCCAGCAGTGTACTGACGGGAGTCAACACTGAAGCTTTCTTT.

Comments on this clonotype: This may be a read error: a much more frequent sequence differs by one nucleotide. The J gene is TRBJ1-5, the V gene TRBV6-1, with D tentatively TRBD1 (6 bases). The germline V gene encodes CDR1 MNHNS and CDR2 SASEGT. The CDR3 spans 14 residues. The CDR3 loop is CAGSEGWGQEPQHF. Written as DNA, the CDR3 is TGTGCCGGCAGTGAAGGATGGGGGCAGGAGCCCCAGCATTTT.

There are many counts of this clonotype. The rearrangement joins TRBV11-2 to TRBJ2-5; 7 bases agree with TRBD1. Germline V gene data show CDR1 as SGHAT and CDR2 as FQNNGV. This CDR3 contains 15 residues. Trimming took 4 bases from V and 3 from J; bases not matched to a gene: 8. The CDR3 region is CASSSTGYHEETQYF. In DNA, the CDR3 is TGTGCCAGCAGCTCGACAGGGTACCACGAAGAGACCCAGTACTTC.

This clonotype has a handful of counts. The junction departs from germline at one end; a sequencing error may be responsible. The V gene is TRBV20-1, the J gene TRBJ1-3; no reliable D call. Germline CDR1 is DFQATT and CDR2 is SNEGSKA (reference sequence). CDR3 length: 14 amino acids. CDR3: CSARSGSLGDTIYF. The CDR3 nucleotides are TGCAGTGCTAGATCGGGGTCACTTGGAGACACCATATATTTT.

CDR3 in amino acids: CSVERQGRTDTQYF. The DNA of the CDR3 is TGCAGCGTGGAAAGACAGGGGAGGACAGATACGCAGTATTTT. V gene TRBV29-1 combines with J gene TRBJ2-3, with 8 positions matching TRBD1. Germline V gene sequence: CDR1 SQVTM, CDR2 ANQGSEA. The CDR3 totals 14 residues. The ends lost 6 bases at V and 3 bases at J; junction bases unmatched: 8.

The V call is TRBV20-1, the J call TRBJ2-1; TRBD2 aligns across 11 bases. The V gene's germline CDR1 is DFQATT and CDR2 SNEGSKA (reference sequence). The CDR3 is 15 amino acids. The trim removed 6 bases at V and 3 bases at J, leaving 7 bases unmatched. CDR3 amino acids: CSAEIGTSGYNEQFF. The CDR3 DNA follows: TGCAGTGCAGAGATCGGGACTAGCGGCTACAATGAGCAGTTCTTC.

In this sample, this clonotype turned up many times. The chain joins TRBV7-2 to TRBJ2-3, with D unresolved. Trimming pared 5 bases from V and 3 bases from J, leaving 15 bases between. Germline CDR1 and CDR2: SGHTA and FQGNSA. The CDR3 is 15 residues long. DNA of the CDR3: TGTGCCAGCAGCGTGGGTCGCGGAACAACAGATACGCAGTATTTT. Translating it yields CASSVGRGTTDTQYF.

This clonotype was counted at least ten times. The chain employs TRBV7-9 and TRBJ1-1; 7 nucleotides align to TRBD1. The germline V gene has CDR1 SEHNR and CDR2 FQNEAQ (reference sequence). The V and J ends lost 5 bases and 6 bases, in that order; junction bases with no gene match: 9. CDR3 size: 14 residues. The CDR3 spells CASSRDSGQAEAFF. DNA for the CDR3: TGTGCCAGCAGCCGGGACAGCGGACAAGCTGAAGCTTTCTTT.

This clonotype was detected many times. V and J are TRBV7-3 and TRBJ1-5; D remains ambiguous. The CDR3 is 18 amino acids. V was pared by 5 bases and J by 6 bases, with 26 bases between. The germline CDR1 and CDR2 sequences are SGHTA and FQGTGA. CDR3 amino acids: CASSPRPTARVMTQPQHF. DNA of the CDR3: TGTGCCAGCAGCCCAAGACCAACGGCAAGGGTGATGACTCAGCCCCAGCATTTT.

This clonotype was detected ten times or more. The rearrangement uses TRBV5-5 and TRBJ2-3; the D gene is possibly TRBD1 (7 bases). The CDR3 totals 17 residues. The V end lost 2 bases, the J end lost 0 bases, and 16 bases lay between the germline ends. Looked up from germline, CDR1 is SGHKS and CDR2 is YYEKEE (reference sequence). CDR3 residues: CASSLGGGTASTDTQYF. CDR3 in DNA: TGTGCCAGCAGCTTAGGAGGGGGCACCGCTAGCACAGATACGCAGTATTTT.

This clonotype was seen repeatedly, ten times or more. This rearrangement joins TRBV7-6 to TRBJ2-1; possibly TRBD1 for D (6 bases). The V gene lost 5 bases and the J gene lost 3 bases, with 20 bases spanning the gap. The length of the CDR3 is 17 residues. In germline, CDR1 is SGHVS, CDR2 FNYEAQ. The CDR3 region is CASSPQDPRGYYNEQFF. The CDR3 DNA reads as TGTGCCAGCAGCCCACAAGATCCGAGGGGGTACTACAATGAGCAGTTCTTC.

In its sample, this clonotype was seen many times. The chain employs TRBV7-9 and TRBJ1-1; D gene uncertain. V was shortened by 6 bases and J by 0 bases, with 14 bases between the two germline ends. From germline, CDR1 is SEHNR and CDR2 FQNEAQ (reference sequence). The CDR3 sequence is 15 residues long. CDR3 sequence: CASSFGRALNTEAFF. CDR3 in DNA: TGTGCCAGCAGTTTTGGACGGGCCTTGAACACTGAAGCTTTCTTT.

This clonotype showed up just once. V is TRBV20-1 and J is TRBJ2-1, with TRBD2 matching 11 bases. CDR3 length: 21 residues. V dropped 1 base and J dropped 0; count of bases not matched to a gene: 17. CDR1 DFQATT and CDR2 SNEGSKA come from the germline V gene (reference sequence). The CDR3 nucleotides are TGCAGTGCTAGAGTCATTCTAGCGGGGGGCGATGTTCCGAGCTCCTACAATGAGCAGTTCTTC. It specifies CSARVILAGGDVPSSYNEQFF.

A word on this clonotype: The junction does not match germline at one end; this may be a read error. CDR3 in amino acids: CAGSAGTGFYSGNTIYF. CDR3 bases: TGTGCCGGCAGCGCCGGGACAGGGTTTTACTCTGGAAACACCATATATTTT. The rearrangement uses TRBV6-5 and TRBJ1-3, with 9 bases identical to TRBD1. The CDR3 extends over 17 amino acids. Germline V gene data show CDR1 as MNHEY and CDR2 as SVGAGI.

On this clonotype: This may be a read error, as it is one base from a much larger clone. The CDR3 reads CSASGPRGGTDTQYF. CDR3 DNA sequence: TGCAGTGCTAGTGGGCCAAGGGGCGGCACAGATACGCAGTATTTT. V gene TRBV20-1 combines with J gene TRBJ2-3; TRBD1 is a possible D gene (5 bases). The germline V gene has CDR1 DFQATT and CDR2 SNEGSKA (reference sequence). V lost 3 bases and J lost 1, with 14 bases in between. The CDR3 extends over 15 amino acids.

The chain joins TRBV12-3 or TRBV12-4 to TRBJ1-2; a weak D match, TRBD1 (5 bases). This CDR3 is 15 amino acids long. Trimming took off 2 bases at V and 8 bases at J, with 18 bases between the two ends. CDR3 nucleotide sequence: TGTGCCAGCAGTTTAAGGAGGGGCCTCCTGGGAGGCTACACCTTC. It translates to CASSLRRGLLGGYTF.